These 15 T cell receptor beta chains were sequenced from one sample in a study of Ad26.COV2.S vaccination and SARS-CoV-2 variants. Sequencing used immunoSEQ multiplex PCR; TCRdb keeps in-frame clones, though not all of them. The sample lists 450,000 to 550,000 clones; about 88% were seen once. Treatment specified: some 20 received Ad26.COV2.S at low or high dose, single or two shots; several received placebo; per-sample allocation not given. Samples came from day 63 after the first vaccine or placebo injection. The source material was peripheral blood, sampled in a trial of Ad26.COV2.S vaccine versus placebo. Every receptor here comes from a person aged 18-65 years who received the Ad26.COV2.S COVID-19 vaccine or a placebo.

The chain recombines TRBV28 with TRBJ2-3; TRBD2 aligns across 8 bases. V shed 5 bases, J shed 0 bases, and the junction held 13 bases outside the gene matches. Germline CDR1 and CDR2: MDHEN and SYDVKM. This CDR3 comprises 18 residues. The CDR3 region is CASSPASGSIFSTDTQYF. In DNA form, the CDR3 reads TGTGCCAGCAGTCCGGCCAGCGGGAGCATTTTCAGCACAGATACGCAGTATTTT. The full variable domain, in which reference TRBV28 and TRBJ2-3 provide the parts outside the CDR3, is DVKVTQSSRYLVKRTGEKVFLECVQDMDHENMFWYRQDPGLGLRLIYFSYDVKMKEKGDIPEGYSVSREKKERFSLILESASTNQTSMYLCASSPASGSIFSTDTQYFGPGTRLTVL.

This chain joins TRBV6-5 and TRBJ1-4; no reliable D call. This CDR3 region has 14 residues. V was clipped by 2 bases and J by 0 bases, with 4 bases between them. CDR1 is MNHEY, CDR2 SVGAGI, per germline. This chain's CDR3 is CASSYGATNEKLFF. The CDR3 nucleotides are TGTGCCAGCAGTTACGGCGCAACTAATGAAAAACTGTTTTTT.

CDR3 DNA sequence: TGTGCCAGCAGATTACAGGGCTGGGAGACCCAGTACTTC. It translates to CASRLQGWETQYF. The chain is built from TRBV12-3 or TRBV12-4 and TRBJ2-5, with D possibly being TRBD1 (6 bases). The CDR3 runs to 13 residues. Trimming stripped 6 bases from V and 5 bases from J, with 13 bases between.

The chain joins TRBV30 to TRBJ1-2; D gene unclear. The CDR3 has 11 amino acids. Trimming cost V 4 bases and J 14 bases, with 17 bases left between them. Germline CDR1 is GTSNPN and CDR2 is SVGIG (reference sequence). For the CDR3, the DNA is TGTGCCTGGATTGAGCAGCACGTAAGAACCTTC. Its translation is CAWIEQHVRTF.

The gene calls are TRBV7-9 and TRBJ1-4; D remains unclear. CDR3 length: 16 amino acids. The ends were cut back, 2 bases at V and 0 bases at J, with 10 bases in the middle. Germline V CDR1 and CDR2: SEHNR, FQNEAQ (reference sequence). CDR3 in DNA: TGTGCCAGCAGCTTATATGGGGTGGCAACTAATGAAAAACTGTTTTTT. Translated: CASSLYGVATNEKLFF.

V usage is TRBV7-9 and J usage is TRBJ1-4, with D perhaps TRBD1 (5 bases). Trimming shortened V by 5 bases and J by 3 bases, and 13 bases separated the two germline ends. The CDR3 has 15 amino acids. Germline CDR1 is SEHNR and CDR2 is FQNEAQ (reference sequence). CDR3 region: CASSPRASPNEKLFF. The CDR3 bases are TGTGCCAGCAGCCCCAGGGCCAGCCCTAATGAAAAACTGTTTTTT.

This clone came up a few times. CDR3 in amino acids: CASSYPAGHIAFF. CDR3 bases: TGTGCCAGCAGTTACCCGGCAGGCCATATTGCTTTCTTT. The rearrangement links TRBV6-2 or TRBV6-3 to TRBJ1-1; D is ambiguous. V gave up 2 bases and J gave up 11 bases, with 15 bases separating them. The CDR3 spans 13 residues. Germline CDR1 is MNHEY and CDR2 is SVGEGT.

Here the CDR3 reads CASSSFREGGQIYTEAFF. The DNA for the CDR3 is TGTGCCAGCAGCTCCTTTCGGGAGGGGGGACAAATATACACTGAAGCTTTCTTT. This chain links TRBV5-5 with TRBJ1-1; maybe TRBD1 (6 bases). Germline lookup yields CDR1 SGHKS and CDR2 YYEKEE (reference sequence). Trimming pared 3 bases from V and 3 bases from J, leaving 24 bases between. This CDR3 spans 18 amino acids.

The chain recombines TRBV19 with TRBJ2-1; the D gene is possibly TRBD1 (5 bases). Germline values: CDR1 LNHDA, CDR2 SQIVND (reference sequence). Trimming pared 6 bases from V and 7 bases from J, leaving 7 bases between. This CDR3 comprises 11 residues. CDR3 region: CASSRDNEQFF. Written as DNA, the CDR3 is TGTGCCAGTAGCAGGGATAATGAGCAGTTCTTC. Full variable domain (missing parts from reference TRBV19 and TRBJ2-1): DGGITQSPKYLFRKEGQNVTLSCEQNLNHDAMYWYRQDPGQGLRLIYYSQIVNDFQKGDIAEGYSVSREKKESFPLTVTSAQKNPTAFYLCASSRDNEQFFGPGTRLTVL.

The count of this clone is one. CDR3 sequence (DNA): TGTGCCAGCAGCACCGGGACGTTAGAAAAACTGTTTTTT. This sequence encodes CASSTGTLEKLFF. This chain joins TRBV28 and TRBJ1-4; D is perhaps TRBD1 (5 bases). CDR1 and CDR2 (germline): MDHEN, SYDVKM. The CDR3 length is 13 residues. The V gene lost 6 bases and the J gene lost 8 bases, with 13 bases spanning the gap.

This chain links TRBV4-1 with TRBJ1-4; D is unresolved. CDR1 is MGHRA, CDR2 YSYEKL, per germline. The CDR3 loop spans 12 amino acids. V was trimmed by 1 base and J by 8 bases, leaving 5 bases between them. Here the CDR3 reads CASSQVAEKLFF. CDR3 nucleotides: TGCGCCAGCAGCCAAGTTGCAGAAAAACTGTTTTTT.

The chain recombines TRBV7-9 with TRBJ1-5, with D possibly being TRBD1 (5 bases). Trimming took 5 bases from V and 5 from J, leaving 7 bases between them. CDR3 length: 12 residues. Germline-derived CDR1 and CDR2 are SEHNR and FQNEAQ (reference sequence). The CDR3: CASSDSDQPQHF. The CDR3 bases are TGTGCCAGCAGCGACAGCGATCAGCCCCAGCATTTT.

The chain recombines TRBV6-5 with TRBJ1-2; D unresolved. Trimming left V 8 bases short and J 8 bases short, with 12 bases between. Germline V gene data show CDR1 as MNHEY and CDR2 as SVGAGI. The CDR3 covers 11 residues. This chain's CDR3 is CASQAKGGYTF. The CDR3 region has the DNA TGTGCCAGCCAAGCCAAGGGCGGCTACACCTTC.

This chain connects TRBV9 to TRBJ2-6; D is unresolved. CDR1 is SGDLS, CDR2 YYNGEE, per germline. The CDR3 length is 15 residues. Deletions cut 0 bases from V and 0 bases from J, with 4 bases between. The DNA for the CDR3 is TGTGCCAGCAGCGTAGATATCTCTGGGGCCAACGTCCTGACTTTC. Protein sequence: CASSVDISGANVLTF.

The rearrangement uses TRBV29-1 and TRBJ2-1; 12 bases fit TRBD2. The CDR3 runs 13 residues. The V gene's germline CDR1 is SQVTM and CDR2 ANQGSEA. V was pared by 8 bases and J by 8 bases, with 7 bases of the junction left unmatched. CDR3 DNA: TGCAGCCACTCTAGCGGGGGGGCGTATGAGCAGTTCTTC. Residues: CSHSSGGAYEQFF.